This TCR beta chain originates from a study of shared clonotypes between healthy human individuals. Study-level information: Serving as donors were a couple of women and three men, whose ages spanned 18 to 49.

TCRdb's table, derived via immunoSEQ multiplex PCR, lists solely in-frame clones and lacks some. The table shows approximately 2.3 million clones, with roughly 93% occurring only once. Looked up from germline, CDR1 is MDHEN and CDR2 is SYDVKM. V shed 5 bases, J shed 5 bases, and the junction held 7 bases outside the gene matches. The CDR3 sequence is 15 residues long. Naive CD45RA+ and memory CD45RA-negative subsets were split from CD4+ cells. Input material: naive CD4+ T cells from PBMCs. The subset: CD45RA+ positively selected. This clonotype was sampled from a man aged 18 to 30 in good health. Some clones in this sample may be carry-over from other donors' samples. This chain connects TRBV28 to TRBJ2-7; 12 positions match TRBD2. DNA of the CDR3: TGTGCCAGCAGTGTCCGGACTAGCGGGATCCACGAGCAGTACTTC. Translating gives CASSVRTSGIHEQYF.